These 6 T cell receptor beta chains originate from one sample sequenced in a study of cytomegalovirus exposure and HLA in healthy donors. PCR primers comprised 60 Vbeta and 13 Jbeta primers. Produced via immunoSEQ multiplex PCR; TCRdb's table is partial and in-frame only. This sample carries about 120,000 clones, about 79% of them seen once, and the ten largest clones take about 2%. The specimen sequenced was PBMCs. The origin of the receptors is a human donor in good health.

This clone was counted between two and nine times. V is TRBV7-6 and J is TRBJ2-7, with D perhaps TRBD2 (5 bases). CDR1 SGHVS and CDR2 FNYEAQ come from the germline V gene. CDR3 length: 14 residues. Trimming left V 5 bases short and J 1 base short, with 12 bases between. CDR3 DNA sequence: TGTGCCAGCAGCGCGGACTCTATTTCCTACGAGCAGTACTTC. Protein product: CASSADSISYEQYF. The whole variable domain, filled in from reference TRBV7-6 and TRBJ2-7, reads GAGVSQSPRYKVTKRGQDVALRCDPISGHVSLYWYRQALGQGPEFLTYFNYEAQQDKSGLPNDRFSAERPEGSISTLTIQRTEQRDSAMYRCASSADSISYEQYFGPGTRLTVT.

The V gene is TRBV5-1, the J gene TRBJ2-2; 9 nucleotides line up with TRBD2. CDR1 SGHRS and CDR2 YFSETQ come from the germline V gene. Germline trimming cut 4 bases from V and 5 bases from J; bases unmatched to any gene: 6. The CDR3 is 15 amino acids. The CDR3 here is CASSGPGLATGELFF. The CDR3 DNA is TGCGCCAGCAGCGGGCCGGGACTAGCAACCGGGGAGCTGTTTTTT.

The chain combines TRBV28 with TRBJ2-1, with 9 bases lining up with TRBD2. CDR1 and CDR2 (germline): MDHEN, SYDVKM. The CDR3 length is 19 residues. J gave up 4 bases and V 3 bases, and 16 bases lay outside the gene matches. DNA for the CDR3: TGTGCCAGCAGTTTTTTCTCTCTCGGAGCGGGAGGAAGGTACAATGAGCAGTTCTTC. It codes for CASSFFSLGAGGRYNEQFF.

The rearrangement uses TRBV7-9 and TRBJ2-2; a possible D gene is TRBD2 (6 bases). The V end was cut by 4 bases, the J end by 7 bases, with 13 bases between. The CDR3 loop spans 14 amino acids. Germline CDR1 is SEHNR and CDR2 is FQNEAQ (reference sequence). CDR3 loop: CASSWIAAGGELFF. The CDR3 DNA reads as TGTGCCAGCAGCTGGATAGCGGCGGGCGGGGAGCTGTTTTTT.

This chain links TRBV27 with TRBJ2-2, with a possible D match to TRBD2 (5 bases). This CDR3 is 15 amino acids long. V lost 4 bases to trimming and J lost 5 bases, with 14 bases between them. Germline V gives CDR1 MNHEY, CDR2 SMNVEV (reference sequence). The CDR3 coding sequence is TGTGCCAGCAGTTCCGCGGCCGGGGAAACCGGGGAGCTGTTTTTT. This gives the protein CASSSAAGETGELFF.

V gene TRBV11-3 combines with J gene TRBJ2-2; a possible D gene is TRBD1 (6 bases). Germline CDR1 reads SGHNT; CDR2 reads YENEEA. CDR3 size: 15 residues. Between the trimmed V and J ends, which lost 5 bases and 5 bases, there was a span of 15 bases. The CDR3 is CASSPDSLATGELFF. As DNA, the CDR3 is TGTGCCAGCAGCCCGGACAGCCTAGCAACCGGGGAGCTGTTTTTT.